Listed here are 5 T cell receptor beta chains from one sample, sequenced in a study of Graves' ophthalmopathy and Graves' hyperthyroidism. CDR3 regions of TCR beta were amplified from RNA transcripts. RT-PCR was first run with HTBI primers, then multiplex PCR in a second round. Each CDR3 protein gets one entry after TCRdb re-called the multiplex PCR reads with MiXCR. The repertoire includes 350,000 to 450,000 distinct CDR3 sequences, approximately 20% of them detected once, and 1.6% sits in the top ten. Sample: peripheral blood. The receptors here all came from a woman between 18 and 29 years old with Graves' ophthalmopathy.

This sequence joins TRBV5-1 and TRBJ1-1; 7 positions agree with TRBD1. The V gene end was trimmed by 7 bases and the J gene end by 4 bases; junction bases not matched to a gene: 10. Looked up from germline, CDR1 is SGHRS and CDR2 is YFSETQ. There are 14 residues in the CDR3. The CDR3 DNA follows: TGCGCCAGCGGCAGACAGGGACCTGCCACTGAAGCTTTCTTT. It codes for CASGRQGPATEAFF.

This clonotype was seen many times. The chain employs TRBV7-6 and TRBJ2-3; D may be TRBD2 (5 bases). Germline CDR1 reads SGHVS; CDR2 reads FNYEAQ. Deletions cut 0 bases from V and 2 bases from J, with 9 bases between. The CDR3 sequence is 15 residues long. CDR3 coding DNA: TGTGCCAGCAGCTTAGCGGAGCGGCTCACAGATACGCAGTATTTT. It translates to CASSLAERLTDTQYF.

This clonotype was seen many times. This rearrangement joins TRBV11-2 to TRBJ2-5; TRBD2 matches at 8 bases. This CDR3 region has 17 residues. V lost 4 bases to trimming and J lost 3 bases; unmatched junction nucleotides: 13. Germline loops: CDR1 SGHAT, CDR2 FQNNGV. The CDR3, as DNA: TGTGCCAGCAGCTGGGACCGAGCGGGAGAGTGGAAAGAGACCCAGTACTTC. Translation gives CASSWDRAGEWKETQYF.

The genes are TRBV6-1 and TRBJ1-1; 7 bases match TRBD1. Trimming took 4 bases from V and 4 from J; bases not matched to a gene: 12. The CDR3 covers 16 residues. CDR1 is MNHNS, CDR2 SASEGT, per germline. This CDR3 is CASSGNPTGSTTEAFF. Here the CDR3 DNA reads TGTGCCAGCAGTGGGAACCCGACAGGGTCCACCACTGAAGCTTTCTTT.

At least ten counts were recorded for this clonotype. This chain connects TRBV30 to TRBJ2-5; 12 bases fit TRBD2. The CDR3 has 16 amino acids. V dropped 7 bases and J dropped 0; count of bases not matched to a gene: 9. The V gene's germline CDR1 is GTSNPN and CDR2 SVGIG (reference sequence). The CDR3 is CAFLRLAGEHQETQYF. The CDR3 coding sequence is TGTGCCTTCCTACGACTAGCGGGAGAGCACCAAGAGACCCAGTACTTC.